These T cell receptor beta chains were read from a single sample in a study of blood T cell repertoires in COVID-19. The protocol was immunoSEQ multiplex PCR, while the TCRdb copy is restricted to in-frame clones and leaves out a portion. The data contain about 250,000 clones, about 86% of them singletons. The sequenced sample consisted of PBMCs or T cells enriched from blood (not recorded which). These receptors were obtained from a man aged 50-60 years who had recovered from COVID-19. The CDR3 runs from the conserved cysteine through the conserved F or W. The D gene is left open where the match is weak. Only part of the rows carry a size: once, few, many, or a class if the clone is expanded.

CDR3nt: TGCGCCAGCAGCCATTTTGGCTCAGGGGGCACCGGGGAGCTGTTTTTT
CDR3aa: CASSHFGSGGTGELFF
v_gene: TRBV4-1
d_gene: TRBD1
j_gene: TRBJ2-2
abundance: NA

CDR3nt: TGTGCCAGCAGCACCCGGGACAGGGGAAACGAGCAGTACTTC
CDR3aa: CASSTRDRGNEQYF
v_gene: TRBV5-8
d_gene: TRBD1
j_gene: TRBJ2-7
abundance: NA

CDR3nt: TGTGCCAGCAGCTTTCTTTTGGCTAGCAATCAGCCCCAGCATTTT
CDR3aa: CASSFLLASNQPQHF
v_gene: TRBV5-6
d_gene: NA
j_gene: TRBJ1-5
abundance: NA

CDR3nt: TGTGCCAGCAGCTTAGATTTAATGGGGGCAGCTAACTATGGCTACACCTTC
CDR3aa: CASSLDLMGAANYGYTF
v_gene: TRBV11-2
d_gene: NA
j_gene: TRBJ1-2
abundance: NA

CDR3nt: TGCGCCAGCAGCCGGACAGGGCAGGCCAATCAGCCCCAGCATTTT
CDR3aa: CASSRTGQANQPQHF
v_gene: TRBV5-1
d_gene: TRBD1
j_gene: TRBJ1-5
abundance: NA

CDR3nt: TGTGCCAGCAGAACCCAGCGGGAGCCCTCTGGGCAGTTCTTC
CDR3aa: CASRTQREPSGQFF
v_gene: TRBV11-2
d_gene: TRBD2
j_gene: TRBJ2-1
abundance: NA

CDR3nt: TGTGCCAGCAGCAAATTCAACGAGCAGTACTTC
CDR3aa: CASSKFNEQYF
v_gene: TRBV21-1
d_gene: NA
j_gene: TRBJ2-7
abundance: NA

CDR3nt: TGTGCCAGCAGCTCCCCTTGGGGAGACGAGCAGTACTTC
CDR3aa: CASSSPWGDEQYF
v_gene: TRBV11-3
d_gene: NA
j_gene: TRBJ2-7
abundance: NA

CDR3nt: TGTGCCAGCAGGTCTTGGGGGGTACATGAAAAACTGTTTTTT
CDR3aa: CASRSWGVHEKLFF
v_gene: TRBV6-5
d_gene: NA
j_gene: TRBJ1-4
abundance: NA

CDR3nt: TGCGCCAGCAGCTTGGGCGGCTCACTGGGCAATCAGCCCCAGCATTTT
CDR3aa: CASSLGGSLGNQPQHF
v_gene: TRBV5-1
d_gene: NA
j_gene: TRBJ1-5
abundance: NA

CDR3nt: TGTGCCAGCAGTTTCGATACAGGGTATGGCTACACCTTC
CDR3aa: CASSFDTGYGYTF
v_gene: TRBV27
d_gene: NA
j_gene: TRBJ1-2
abundance: NA

CDR3nt: TGTGCCAGCAGTTTATCGACAGGGACGCAGTACTTC
CDR3aa: CASSLSTGTQYF
v_gene: TRBV27
d_gene: TRBD1
j_gene: TRBJ2-7
abundance: NA

CDR3nt: TGTGCCACCAGCACCACCAGGGACAGGGTTTCCCCCTCCTACAATGAGCAGTTCTTC
CDR3aa: CATSTTRDRVSPSYNEQFF
v_gene: TRBV24-1
d_gene: TRBD1
j_gene: TRBJ2-1
abundance: NA

CDR3nt: TGTGCCAGCTCGTCACAGGGGGCTAGCAATCAGCCCCAGCATTTT
CDR3aa: CASSSQGASNQPQHF
v_gene: TRBV18
d_gene: TRBD1
j_gene: TRBJ1-5
abundance: NA

CDR3nt: TGTGCCAGCAGTAAAACCTTGTGGGCTAGCGGGAGTCGTGAGACCCAGTACTTC
CDR3aa: CASSKTLWASGSRETQYF
v_gene: TRBV27
d_gene: TRBD2
j_gene: TRBJ2-5
abundance: once

CDR3nt: TGTGCCAGCAGCCCCGGACAGTTTATGAACACTGAAGCTTTCTTT
CDR3aa: CASSPGQFMNTEAFF
v_gene: TRBV7-9
d_gene: NA
j_gene: TRBJ1-1
abundance: NA

CDR3nt: TGTGCCATCAGTGAGTCACGCCAGGAGCAGTACTTC
CDR3aa: CAISESRQEQYF
v_gene: TRBV10-3
d_gene: NA
j_gene: TRBJ2-7
abundance: NA